This T cell receptor beta chain was sequenced during a study of T cell responses to AZD1222 COVID-19 vaccine. Turning to the study itself: The analysis combined second doses at about 4 or about 12 weeks. Study-wide results and caveats: Spike was spanned by vaccine-associated CD4 TCRs, which were dominant at 160-218 and 743-854. The peak T cell response came first, and repertoires were sampled only after it. The donor group comprised mostly white British people and more females; the analysis possibly underestimated clonal diversity.

Data came from immunoSEQ multiplex PCR; TCRdb stores just in-frame clones and leaves some out. Of some 150,000 clones in the sample, 90% to 95% are singletons; the top ten hold 5%. To note about this clone: Antigen specificity is unknown.

The sample was peripheral blood, taken on day 0 of AZD1222 vaccination. The TCR sequence derives from an adult in good health.

The CDR3 nucleotides are TGTGCCAGCAGTGAATCCCTAATGACAGCTAATTCACCCCTCCACTTT. Translation: CASSESLMTANSPLHF. The chain uses TRBV25-1 and TRBJ1-6, with D possibly matching TRBD1 (5 bases). CDR3 length: 16 residues. Germline CDR1 MGHDK, CDR2 SYGVNS. V lost 1 base and J lost 6, with 13 bases in between.